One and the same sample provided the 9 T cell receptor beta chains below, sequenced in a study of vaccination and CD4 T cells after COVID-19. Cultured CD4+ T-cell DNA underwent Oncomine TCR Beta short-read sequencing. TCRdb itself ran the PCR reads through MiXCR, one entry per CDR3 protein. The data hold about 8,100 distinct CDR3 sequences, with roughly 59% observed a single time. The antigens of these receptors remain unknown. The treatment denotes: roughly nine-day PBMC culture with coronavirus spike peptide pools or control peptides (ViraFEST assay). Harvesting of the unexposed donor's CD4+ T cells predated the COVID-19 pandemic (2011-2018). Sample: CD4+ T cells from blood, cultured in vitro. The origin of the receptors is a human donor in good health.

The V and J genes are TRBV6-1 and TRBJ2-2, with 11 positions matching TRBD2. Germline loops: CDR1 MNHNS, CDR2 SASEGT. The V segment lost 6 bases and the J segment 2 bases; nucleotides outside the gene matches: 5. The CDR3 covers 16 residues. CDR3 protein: CASRRLAGGNTGELFF. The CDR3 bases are TGTGCCAGCAGGCGGCTAGCGGGGGGAAACACCGGGGAGCTGTTTTTT.

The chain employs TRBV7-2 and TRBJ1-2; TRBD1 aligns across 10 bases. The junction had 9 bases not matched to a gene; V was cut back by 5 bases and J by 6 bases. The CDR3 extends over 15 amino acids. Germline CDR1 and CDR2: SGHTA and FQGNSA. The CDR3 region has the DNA TGTGCCAGCAGCCGAGCGGACAGGGGGGTTAATGGCTACACCTTC. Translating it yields CASSRADRGVNGYTF. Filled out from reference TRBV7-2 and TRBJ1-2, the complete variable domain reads GAGVSQSPSNKVTEKGKDVELRCDPISGHTALYWYRQSLGQGLEFLIYFQGNSAPDKSGLPSDRFSAERTGGSVSTLTIQRTQQEDSAVYLCASSRADRGVNGYTFGSGTRLTVV.

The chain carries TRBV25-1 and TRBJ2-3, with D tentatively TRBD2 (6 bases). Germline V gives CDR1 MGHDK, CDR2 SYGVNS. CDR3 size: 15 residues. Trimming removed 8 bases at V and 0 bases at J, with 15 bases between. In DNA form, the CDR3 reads TGTGCCAGCGGGGACTTCGCGGGGAGCACAGATACGCAGTATTTT. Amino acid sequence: CASGDFAGSTDTQYF.

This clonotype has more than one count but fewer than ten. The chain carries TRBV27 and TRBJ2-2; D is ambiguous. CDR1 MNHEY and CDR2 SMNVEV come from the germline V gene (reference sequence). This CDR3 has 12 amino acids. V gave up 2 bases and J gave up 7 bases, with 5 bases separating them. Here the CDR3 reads CASSLARGELFF. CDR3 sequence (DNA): TGTGCCAGCAGTTTAGCCCGCGGGGAGCTGTTTTTT.

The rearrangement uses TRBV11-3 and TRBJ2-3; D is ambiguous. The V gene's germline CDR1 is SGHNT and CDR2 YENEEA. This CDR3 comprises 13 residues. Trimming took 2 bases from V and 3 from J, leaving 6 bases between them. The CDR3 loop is CASSLQTTDTQYF. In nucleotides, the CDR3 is TGTGCCAGCAGCTTACAGACAACAGATACGCAGTATTTT.

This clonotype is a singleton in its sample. The CDR3 reads CASSFRLAGVQETQYF. The CDR3 DNA follows: TGTGCCAGCAGTTTTCGACTAGCGGGGGTGCAAGAGACCCAGTACTTC. The chain carries TRBV12-3 or TRBV12-4 and TRBJ2-5, with 12 bases identical to TRBD2. V lost 3 bases to trimming and J lost 2 bases; unmatched junction nucleotides: 4. The length of the CDR3 is 16 residues.

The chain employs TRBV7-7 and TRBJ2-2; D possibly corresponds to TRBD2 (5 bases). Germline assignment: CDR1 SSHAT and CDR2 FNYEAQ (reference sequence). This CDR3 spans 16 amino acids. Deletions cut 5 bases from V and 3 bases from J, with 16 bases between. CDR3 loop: CASSPRSGGDTGELFF. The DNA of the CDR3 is TGTGCCAGCAGCCCGAGATCCGGAGGTGACACCGGGGAGCTGTTTTTT.

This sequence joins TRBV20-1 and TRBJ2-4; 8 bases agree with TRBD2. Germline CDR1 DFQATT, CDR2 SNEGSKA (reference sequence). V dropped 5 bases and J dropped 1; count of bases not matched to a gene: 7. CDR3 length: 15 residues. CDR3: CSAGEAGAAKNIQYF. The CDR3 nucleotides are TGCAGTGCTGGGGAAGCGGGAGCGGCCAAAAACATTCAGTACTTC.

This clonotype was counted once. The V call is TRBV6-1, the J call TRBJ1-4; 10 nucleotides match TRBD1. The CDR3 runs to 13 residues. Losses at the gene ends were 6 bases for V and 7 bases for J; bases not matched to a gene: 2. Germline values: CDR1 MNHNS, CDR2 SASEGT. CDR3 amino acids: CASRGQGLEKLFF. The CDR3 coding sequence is TGTGCCAGCAGGGGACAGGGGCTTGAAAAACTGTTTTTT.